The entry below gives a single TCR beta chain sequence along with its context. Germline assignment: CDR1 SGHTS and CDR2 YDEGEE. The V end was cut by 0 bases, the J end by 5 bases, with 13 bases between. The CDR3 loop spans 15 amino acids. Data came from immunoSEQ multiplex PCR; TCRdb stores just in-frame clones and leaves some out. The sample has roughly 350,000 clones, about 88% seen once; the top ten hold 7.3%. The sample is drawn from a study of blood T cell repertoires in COVID-19. J is TRBJ2-3 and V is TRBV5-8; the D gene is possibly TRBD1 (6 bases). Sequencing used peripheral blood. The sequence came from a woman between 65 and 79 years old with COVID-19, enrolled during active disease. CDR3 sequence reads: CASSLGQDRRDTQYF. The CDR3, as DNA: TGTGCCAGCAGCTTGGGACAGGATCGAAGAGATACGCAGTATTTT.